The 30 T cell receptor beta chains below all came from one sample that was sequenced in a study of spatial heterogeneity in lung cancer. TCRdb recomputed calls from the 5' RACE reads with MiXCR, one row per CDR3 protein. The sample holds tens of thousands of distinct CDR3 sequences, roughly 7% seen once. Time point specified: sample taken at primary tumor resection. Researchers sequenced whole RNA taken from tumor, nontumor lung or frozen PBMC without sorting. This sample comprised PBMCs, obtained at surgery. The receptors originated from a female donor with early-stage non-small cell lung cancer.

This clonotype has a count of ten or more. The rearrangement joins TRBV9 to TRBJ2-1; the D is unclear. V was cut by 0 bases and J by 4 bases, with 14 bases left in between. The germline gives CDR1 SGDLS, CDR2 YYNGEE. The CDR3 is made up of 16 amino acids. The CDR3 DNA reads TGTGCCAGCAGCGTAGGGGTCCCTACTGGTTACAATGAGCAGTTCTTC. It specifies CASSVGVPTGYNEQFF.

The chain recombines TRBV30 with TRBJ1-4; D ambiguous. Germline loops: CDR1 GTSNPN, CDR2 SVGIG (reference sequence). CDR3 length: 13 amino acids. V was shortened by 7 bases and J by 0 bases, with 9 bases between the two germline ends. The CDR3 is CALKGATNEKLFF. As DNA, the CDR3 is TGTGCCTTGAAGGGAGCAACTAATGAAAAACTGTTTTTT.

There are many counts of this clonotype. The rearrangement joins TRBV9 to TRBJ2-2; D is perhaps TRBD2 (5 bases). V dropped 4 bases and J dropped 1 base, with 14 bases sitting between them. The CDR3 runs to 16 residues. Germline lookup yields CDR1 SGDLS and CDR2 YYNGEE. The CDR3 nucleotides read TGTGCCAGCAGCAAGGAGGCAGCTAGGAACACCGGGGAGCTGTTTTTT. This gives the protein CASSKEAARNTGELFF.

The CDR3 bases are TGTGCCACCAGTGAGGGGGCGAGCTACAATGAGCAGTTCTTC. Its protein is CATSEGASYNEQFF. The chain combines TRBV24-1 with TRBJ2-1; D might be TRBD1 (6 bases). Trimming left V 4 bases short and J 3 bases short, with 9 bases between. This CDR3 has 14 amino acids. CDR1 is KGHDR and CDR2 is SFDVKD in the germline V gene.

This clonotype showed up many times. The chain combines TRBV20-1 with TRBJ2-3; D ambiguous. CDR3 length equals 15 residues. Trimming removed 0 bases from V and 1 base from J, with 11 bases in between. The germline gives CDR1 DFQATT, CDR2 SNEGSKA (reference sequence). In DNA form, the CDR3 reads TGCAGTGCTAGAGATGGGTACCTGGGCACAGATACGCAGTATTTT. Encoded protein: CSARDGYLGTDTQYF.

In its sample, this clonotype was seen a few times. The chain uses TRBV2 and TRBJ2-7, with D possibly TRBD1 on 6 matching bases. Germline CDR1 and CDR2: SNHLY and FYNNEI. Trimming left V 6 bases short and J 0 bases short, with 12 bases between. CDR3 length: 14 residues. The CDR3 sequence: CASRMIQGSYEQYF. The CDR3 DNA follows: TGTGCCAGCAGAATGATACAGGGCTCCTACGAGCAGTACTTC.

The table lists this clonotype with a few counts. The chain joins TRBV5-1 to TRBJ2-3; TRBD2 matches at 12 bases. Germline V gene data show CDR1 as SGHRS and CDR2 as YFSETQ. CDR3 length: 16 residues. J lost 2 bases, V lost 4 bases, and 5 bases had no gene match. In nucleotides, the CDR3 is TGCGCCAGCAGCAGAACTAGCGGGGGGACCACAGATACGCAGTATTTT. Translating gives CASSRTSGGTTDTQYF.

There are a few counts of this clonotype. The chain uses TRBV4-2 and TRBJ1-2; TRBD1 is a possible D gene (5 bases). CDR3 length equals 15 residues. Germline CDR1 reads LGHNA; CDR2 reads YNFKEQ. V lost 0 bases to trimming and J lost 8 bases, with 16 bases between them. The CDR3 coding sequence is TGTGCCAGCAGCCAAGATACTAGGCAGGGTTTCGGCTACACCTTC. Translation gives CASSQDTRQGFGYTF.

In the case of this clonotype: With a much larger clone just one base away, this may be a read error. CDR3 loop: CAISEAGPGAYEQCF. The CDR3 DNA is TGTGCCATCAGTGAGGCAGGGCCCGGGGCCTACGAGCAGTGCTTC. The chain has TRBV10-3 and TRBJ2-7; D is tentatively TRBD1 or TRBD2 (5 bases each). CDR3 length: 15 amino acids. Per germline, CDR1 ENHRY and CDR2 SYGVKD.

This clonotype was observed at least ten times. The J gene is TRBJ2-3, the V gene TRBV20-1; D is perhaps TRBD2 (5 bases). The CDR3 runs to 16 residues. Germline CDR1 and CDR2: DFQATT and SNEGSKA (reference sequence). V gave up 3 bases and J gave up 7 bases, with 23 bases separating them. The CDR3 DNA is TGCAGTGCTAGGGCCCTGGCGGGCCAGGAAATTTATACGCAGTATTTT. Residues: CSARALAGQEIYTQYF.

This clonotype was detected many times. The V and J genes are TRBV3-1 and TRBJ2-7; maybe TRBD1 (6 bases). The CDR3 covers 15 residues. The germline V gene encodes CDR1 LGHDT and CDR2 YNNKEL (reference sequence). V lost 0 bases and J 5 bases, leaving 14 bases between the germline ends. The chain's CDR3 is CASSQDFSGVNEQYF. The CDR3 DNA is TGTGCCAGCAGCCAAGATTTTTCAGGGGTCAACGAGCAGTACTTC.

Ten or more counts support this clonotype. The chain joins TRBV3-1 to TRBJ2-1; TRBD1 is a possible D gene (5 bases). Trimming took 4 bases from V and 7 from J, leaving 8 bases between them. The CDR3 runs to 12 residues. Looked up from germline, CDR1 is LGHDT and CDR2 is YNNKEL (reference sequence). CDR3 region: CASSPWTNEQFF. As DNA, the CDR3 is TGTGCCAGCAGCCCATGGACAAATGAGCAGTTCTTC.

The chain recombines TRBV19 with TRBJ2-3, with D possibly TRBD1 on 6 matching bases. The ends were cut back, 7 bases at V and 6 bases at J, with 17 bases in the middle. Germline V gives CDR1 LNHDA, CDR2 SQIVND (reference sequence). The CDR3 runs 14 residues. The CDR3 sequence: CASTAGAAMDTQYF. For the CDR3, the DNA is TGTGCCAGTACGGCAGGGGCAGCAATGGATACGCAGTATTTT. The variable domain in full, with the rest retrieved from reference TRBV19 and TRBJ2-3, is DGGITQSPKYLFRKEGQNVTLSCEQNLNHDAMYWYRQDPGQGLRLIYYSQIVNDFQKGDIAEGYSVSREKKESFPLTVTSAQKNPTAFYLCASTAGAAMDTQYFGPGTRLTVL.

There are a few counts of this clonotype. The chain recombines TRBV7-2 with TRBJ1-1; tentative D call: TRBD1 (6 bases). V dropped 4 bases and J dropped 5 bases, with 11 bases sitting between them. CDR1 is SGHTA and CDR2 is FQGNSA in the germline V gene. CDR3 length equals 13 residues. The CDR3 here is CASSSQGWTEAFF. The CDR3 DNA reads TGTGCCAGCAGCTCACAGGGATGGACTGAAGCTTTCTTT. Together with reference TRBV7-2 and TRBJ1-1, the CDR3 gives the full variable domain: GAGVSQSPSNKVTEKGKDVELRCDPISGHTALYWYRQSLGQGLEFLIYFQGNSAPDKSGLPSDRFSAERTGGSVSTLTIQRTQQEDSAVYLCASSSQGWTEAFFGQGTRLTVV.

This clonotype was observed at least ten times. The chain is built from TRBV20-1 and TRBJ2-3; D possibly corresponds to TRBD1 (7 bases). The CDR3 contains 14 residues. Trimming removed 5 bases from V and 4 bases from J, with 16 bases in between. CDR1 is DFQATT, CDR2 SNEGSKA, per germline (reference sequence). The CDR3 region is CSAGGGFEADTQYF. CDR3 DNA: TGCAGTGCTGGAGGGGGCTTTGAGGCAGATACGCAGTATTTT.

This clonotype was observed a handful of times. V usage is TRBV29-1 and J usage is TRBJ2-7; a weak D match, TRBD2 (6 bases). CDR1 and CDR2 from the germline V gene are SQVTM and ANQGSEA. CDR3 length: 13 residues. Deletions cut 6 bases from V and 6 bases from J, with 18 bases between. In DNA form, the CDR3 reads TGCAGCGTCTCTGAAGGGTGGAGGGGCGAGCAGTACTTC. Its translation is CSVSEGWRGEQYF.

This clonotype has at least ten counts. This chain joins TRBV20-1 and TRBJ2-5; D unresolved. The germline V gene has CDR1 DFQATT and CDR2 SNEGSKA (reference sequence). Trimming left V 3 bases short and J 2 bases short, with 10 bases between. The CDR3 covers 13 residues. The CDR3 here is CSASTDVQETQYF. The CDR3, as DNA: TGCAGTGCTAGTACCGACGTACAAGAGACCCAGTACTTC.

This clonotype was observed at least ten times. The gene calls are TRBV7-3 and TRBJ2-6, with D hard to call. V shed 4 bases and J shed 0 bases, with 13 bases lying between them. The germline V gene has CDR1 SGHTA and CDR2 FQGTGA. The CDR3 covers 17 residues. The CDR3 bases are TGTGCCAGCAGCTCCAACATCGCCTTCTCTGGGGCCAACGTCCTGACTTTC. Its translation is CASSSNIAFSGANVLTF.

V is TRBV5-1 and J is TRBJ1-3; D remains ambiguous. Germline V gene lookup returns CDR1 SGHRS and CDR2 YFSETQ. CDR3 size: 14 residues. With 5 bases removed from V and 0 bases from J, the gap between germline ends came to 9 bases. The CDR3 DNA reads TGCGCCAGCAGATTGCAGAGCTCTGGAAACACCATATATTTT. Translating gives CASRLQSSGNTIYF.

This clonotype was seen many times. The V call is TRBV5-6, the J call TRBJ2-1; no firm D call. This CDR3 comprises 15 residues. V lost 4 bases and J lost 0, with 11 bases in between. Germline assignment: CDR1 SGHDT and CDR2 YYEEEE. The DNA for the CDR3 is TGTGCCAGCAGCCTCGGGCGGTACTCCTACAATGAGCAGTTCTTC. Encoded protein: CASSLGRYSYNEQFF.

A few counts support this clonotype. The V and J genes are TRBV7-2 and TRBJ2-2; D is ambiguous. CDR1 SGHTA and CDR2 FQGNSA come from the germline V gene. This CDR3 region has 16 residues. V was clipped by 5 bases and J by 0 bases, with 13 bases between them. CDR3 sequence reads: CASSPPYGANTGELFF. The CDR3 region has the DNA TGTGCCAGCAGCCCGCCCTATGGTGCGAACACCGGGGAGCTGTTTTTT. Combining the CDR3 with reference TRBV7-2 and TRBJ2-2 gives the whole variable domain GAGVSQSPSNKVTEKGKDVELRCDPISGHTALYWYRQSLGQGLEFLIYFQGNSAPDKSGLPSDRFSAERTGGSVSTLTIQRTQQEDSAVYLCASSPPYGANTGELFFGEGSRLTVL.

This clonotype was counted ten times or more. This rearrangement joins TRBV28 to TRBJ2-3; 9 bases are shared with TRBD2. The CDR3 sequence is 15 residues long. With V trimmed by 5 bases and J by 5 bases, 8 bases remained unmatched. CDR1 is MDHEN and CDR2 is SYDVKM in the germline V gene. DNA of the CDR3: TGTGCCAGCAGTCTCCGAGCGGGGGGAAGAGATACGCAGTATTTT. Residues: CASSLRAGGRDTQYF.

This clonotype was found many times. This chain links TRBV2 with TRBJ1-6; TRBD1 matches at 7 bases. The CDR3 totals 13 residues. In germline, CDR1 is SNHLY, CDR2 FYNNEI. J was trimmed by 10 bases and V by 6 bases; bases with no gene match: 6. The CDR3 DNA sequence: TGTGCCAGCAGACAAGGGGGCCAATCACCCCTCCACTTT. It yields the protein CASRQGGQSPLHF.

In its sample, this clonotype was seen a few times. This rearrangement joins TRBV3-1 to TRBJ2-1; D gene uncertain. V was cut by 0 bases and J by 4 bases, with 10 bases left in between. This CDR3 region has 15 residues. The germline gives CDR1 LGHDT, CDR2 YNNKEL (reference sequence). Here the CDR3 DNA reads TGTGCCAGCAGCCAAGATTCCCGCGAGTACAATGAGCAGTTCTTC. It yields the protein CASSQDSREYNEQFF.

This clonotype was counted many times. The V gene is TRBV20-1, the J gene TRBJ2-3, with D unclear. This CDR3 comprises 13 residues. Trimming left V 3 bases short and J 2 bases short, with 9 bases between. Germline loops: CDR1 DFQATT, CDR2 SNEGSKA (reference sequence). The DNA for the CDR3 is TGCAGTGCTAGCTGGCAGGCCACAGATACGCAGTATTTT. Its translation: CSASWQATDTQYF.

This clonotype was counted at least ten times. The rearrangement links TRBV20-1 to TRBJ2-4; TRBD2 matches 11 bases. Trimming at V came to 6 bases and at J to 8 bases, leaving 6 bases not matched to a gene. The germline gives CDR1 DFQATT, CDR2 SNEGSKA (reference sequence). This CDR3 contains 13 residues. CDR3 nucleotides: TGCAGTGCCAGTACTAGCGGGGGATACATTCAGTACTTC. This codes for CSASTSGGYIQYF.

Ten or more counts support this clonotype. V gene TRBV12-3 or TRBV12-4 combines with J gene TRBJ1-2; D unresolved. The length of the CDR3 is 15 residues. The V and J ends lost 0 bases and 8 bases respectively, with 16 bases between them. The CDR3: CASSLAEIGTEGYTF. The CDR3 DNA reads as TGTGCCAGCAGTTTAGCGGAAATTGGAACAGAGGGCTACACCTTC.

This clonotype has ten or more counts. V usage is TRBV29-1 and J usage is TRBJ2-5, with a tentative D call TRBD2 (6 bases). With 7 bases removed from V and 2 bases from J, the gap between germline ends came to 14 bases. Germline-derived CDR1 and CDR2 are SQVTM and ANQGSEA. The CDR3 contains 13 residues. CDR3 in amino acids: CSARRGWQETQYF. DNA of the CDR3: TGCAGCGCCAGACGGGGGTGGCAAGAGACCCAGTACTTC.

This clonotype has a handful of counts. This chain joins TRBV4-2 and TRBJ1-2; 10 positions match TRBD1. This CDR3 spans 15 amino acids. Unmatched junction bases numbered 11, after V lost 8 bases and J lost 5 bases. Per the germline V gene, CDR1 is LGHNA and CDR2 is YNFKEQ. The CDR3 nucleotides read TGTGCCAGCCGGGCCCGGGACAGGGGAGGGTATGGCTACACCTTC. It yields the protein CASRARDRGGYGYTF.

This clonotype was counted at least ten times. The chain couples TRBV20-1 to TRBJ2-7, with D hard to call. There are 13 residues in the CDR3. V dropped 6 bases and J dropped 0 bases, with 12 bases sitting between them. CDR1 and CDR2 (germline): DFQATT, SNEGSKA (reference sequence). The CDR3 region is CSALPGSSYEQYF. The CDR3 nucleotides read TGCAGTGCCCTTCCGGGCAGCTCCTACGAGCAGTACTTC.